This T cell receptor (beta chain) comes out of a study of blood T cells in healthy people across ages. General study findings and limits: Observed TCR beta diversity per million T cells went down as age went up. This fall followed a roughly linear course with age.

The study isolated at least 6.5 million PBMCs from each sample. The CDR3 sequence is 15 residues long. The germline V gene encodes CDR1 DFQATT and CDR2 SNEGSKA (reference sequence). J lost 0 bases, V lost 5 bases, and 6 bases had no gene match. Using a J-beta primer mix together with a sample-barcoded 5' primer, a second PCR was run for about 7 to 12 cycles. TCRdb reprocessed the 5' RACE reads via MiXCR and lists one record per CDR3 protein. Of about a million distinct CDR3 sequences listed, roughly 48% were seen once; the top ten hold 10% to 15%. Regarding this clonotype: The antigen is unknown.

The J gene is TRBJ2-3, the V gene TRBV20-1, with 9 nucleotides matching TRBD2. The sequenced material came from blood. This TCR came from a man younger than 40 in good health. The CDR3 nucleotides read TGCAGTGCTCTGAGACTAGCGGCTAGCACAGATACGCAGTATTTT. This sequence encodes CSALRLAASTDTQYF.